One and the same sample provided the 16 T cell receptor beta chains below, sequenced in a study of T cells in localized non-small cell lung cancer. Generated by immunoSEQ multiplex PCR, the TCRdb table keeps only in-frame clones and is missing some. The sample has over 15,000 clones; over 75% are singletons. Here the sequenced sample was peripheral blood mononuclear cells, taken before any cancer treatment. Receptor source: an older male donor with stage II lung adenocarcinoma.

The chain couples TRBV7-9 to TRBJ1-2, with D possibly matching TRBD1 (5 bases). Looked up from germline, CDR1 is SEHNR and CDR2 is FQNEAQ (reference sequence). V was clipped by 5 bases and J by 2 bases, with 15 bases between them. This CDR3 has 15 residues. The CDR3 DNA sequence: TGTGCCAGCAGCCCTAACCTCCGGGACAACTATGGCTACACCTTC. Protein sequence: CASSPNLRDNYGYTF. The complete variable domain, with remaining parts taken from reference TRBV7-9 and TRBJ1-2, reads DTGVSQNPRHKITKRGQNVTFRCDPISEHNRLYWYRQTLGQGPEFLTYFQNEAQLEKSRLLSDRFSAERPKGSFSTLEIQRTEQGDSAMYLCASSPNLRDNYGYTFGSGTRLTVV.

The chain combines TRBV7-8 with TRBJ2-3, with D possibly being TRBD1 or TRBD2 (6 bases each). V was pared by 5 bases and J by 0 bases, with 12 bases between. Looked up from germline, CDR1 is SGHVS and CDR2 is FQNEAQ. The CDR3 sequence is 15 residues long. CDR3 amino acids: CASSRGESSTDTQYF. For the CDR3, the DNA is TGTGCCAGCAGCAGGGGGGAATCTAGCACAGATACGCAGTATTTT. The whole variable domain, filled in from reference TRBV7-8 and TRBJ2-3, reads GAGVSQSPRYKVAKRGQDVALRCDPISGHVSLFWYQQALGQGPEFLTYFQNEAQLDKSGLPSDRFFAERPEGSVSTLKIQRTQQEDSAVYLCASSRGESSTDTQYFGPGTRLTVL.

The V and J genes are TRBV28 and TRBJ2-1; D is unresolved. Trimming cost V 7 bases and J 0 bases, with 7 bases left between them. Germline V gene sequence: CDR1 MDHEN, CDR2 SYDVKM. The CDR3 sequence is 13 residues long. CDR3 in amino acids: CASKAPSYNEQFF. The CDR3 bases are TGTGCCAGCAAGGCCCCCTCCTACAATGAGCAGTTCTTC.

This chain connects TRBV14 to TRBJ1-5; 7 bases line up with TRBD1. The CDR3 length is 13 residues. CDR1 SGHDN and CDR2 FVKESK come from the germline V gene. The trim removed 4 bases at V and 7 bases at J, leaving 4 bases unmatched. CDR3 amino acids: CASSPQQGQPQHF. The DNA for the CDR3 is TGTGCCAGCAGCCCACAACAGGGGCAGCCCCAGCATTTT.

This clone was picked up one time. The chain uses TRBV27 and TRBJ2-2, with unresolved D. Looked up from germline, CDR1 is MNHEY and CDR2 is SMNVEV (reference sequence). The CDR3 is 15 amino acids. The ends were cut back, 3 bases at V and 2 bases at J, with 10 bases in the middle. The CDR3 reads CASSFRRDNTGELFF. The CDR3 bases are TGTGCCAGCAGTTTTAGAAGGGATAACACCGGGGAGCTGTTTTTT.

The chain is built from TRBV12-5 and TRBJ1-5; D unresolved. Germline CDR1 LGHNT, CDR2 FRNRAP. Trimming pared 0 bases from V and 7 bases from J, leaving 4 bases between. CDR3 size: 12 residues. The CDR3 bases are TGTGCTAGTGGTTTGGTTGGGCAGCCCCAGCATTTT. Its translation is CASGLVGQPQHF.

The chain carries TRBV5-4 and TRBJ1-4; D ambiguous. CDR3 length: 17 residues. V was shortened by 0 bases and J by 0 bases, with 12 bases between the two germline ends. CDR1 and CDR2 (germline): SGHNT, YYREEE (reference sequence). The DNA of the CDR3 is TGTGCCAGCAGCTTGGACCTCCGCACTGCAACTAATGAAAAACTGTTTTTT. Translating it yields CASSLDLRTATNEKLFF. Full variable domain (missing parts from reference TRBV5-4 and TRBJ1-4): ETGVTQSPTHLIKTRGQQVTLRCSSQSGHNTVSWYQQALGQGPQFIFQYYREEENGRGNFPPRFSGLQFPNYSSELNVNALELDDSALYLCASSLDLRTATNEKLFFGSGTQLSVL.

The chain is built from TRBV19 and TRBJ1-1, with TRBD1 matching over 8 bases. CDR3 size: 15 residues. The V gene end was trimmed by 8 bases and the J gene end by 5 bases; junction bases not matched to a gene: 13. Germline CDR1 is LNHDA and CDR2 is SQIVND (reference sequence). CDR3 DNA: TGTGCCAGTGGCCCCCTGGACAGGGTGGGAACTGAAGCTTTCTTT. This codes for CASGPLDRVGTEAFF.

This chain links TRBV18 with TRBJ2-1; 8 bases align to TRBD2. The CDR3 runs to 16 residues. V gave up 2 bases and J gave up 6 bases; unmatched junction bases: 9. Germline V gene sequence: CDR1 KGHSH, CDR2 LQKENI. Here the CDR3 reads CASSPTVKRESNEQFF. The CDR3 DNA sequence: TGTGCCAGCTCACCAACGGTCAAGCGGGAGTCCAATGAGCAGTTCTTC.

J is TRBJ1-2 and V is TRBV28; weak D call: TRBD1 (5 bases). There are 16 residues in the CDR3. V lost 5 bases to trimming and J lost 3 bases, with 19 bases between them. In germline, CDR1 is MDHEN, CDR2 SYDVKM. CDR3 sequence (DNA): TGTGCCAGCAGTCCGCCGCCGGAAGGGGAGTACTATGGCTACACCTTC. Translation gives CASSPPPEGEYYGYTF.

The J gene is TRBJ2-1, the V gene TRBV27; 9 nucleotides align to TRBD1. Per the germline V gene, CDR1 is MNHEY and CDR2 is SMNVEV (reference sequence). This CDR3 contains 14 residues. After removal of 8 bases from V and 7 bases from J, the junction contained 9 bases not matched to a gene. The CDR3 DNA follows: TGTGCCAGCGGGGAGGGGACAGGGAAGAATGAGCAGTTCTTC. It is translated as CASGEGTGKNEQFF.

The chain links TRBV19 to TRBJ1-5, with TRBD1 identical over 7 bases. Germline values: CDR1 LNHDA, CDR2 SQIVND (reference sequence). V lost 5 bases and J lost 2; bases outside the gene matches: 6. This CDR3 region has 15 residues. For the CDR3, the DNA is TGTGCCAGTAGTTTCAGACAGGGAGGCAATCAGCCCCAGCATTTT. Protein sequence: CASSFRQGGNQPQHF.

The genes are TRBV6-5 and TRBJ1-5; no reliable D call. Germline CDR1 and CDR2: MNHEY and SVGAGI. Trimming stripped 2 bases from V and 1 base from J, with 3 bases between. The CDR3 spans 13 residues. The chain's CDR3 is CASSYGSNQPQHF. The CDR3 nucleotides are TGTGCCAGCAGTTACGGGAGCAATCAGCCCCAGCATTTT.

This rearrangement joins TRBV4-3 to TRBJ2-1; 8 bases are shared with TRBD1. CDR3 length: 19 residues. Trimming took 4 bases from V and 4 from J; bases not matched to a gene: 18. Germline CDR1 and CDR2: LGHNA and YSLEER. CDR3 loop: CASSLTTQGAGGVYNEQFF. CDR3 nucleotide sequence: TGCGCCAGCAGCCTCACGACCCAGGGGGCGGGTGGCGTTTACAATGAGCAGTTCTTC.

The chain has TRBV15 and TRBJ2-3; D is unresolved. CDR3 length: 16 residues. Germline V gene lookup returns CDR1 LNHNV and CDR2 YYDKDF (reference sequence). V was cut by 3 bases and J by 0 bases, with 13 bases left in between. The CDR3 nucleotides are TGTGCCACCAGCAGGAGTGGGCTAGGAAGCACAGATACGCAGTATTTT. It yields the protein CATSRSGLGSTDTQYF.

As DNA, the CDR3 is TGCGCCAGCAGCACTTTAGCGGGAGAAGGTACCGGGGAGCTGTTTTTT. Translated: CASSTLAGEGTGELFF. This chain connects TRBV5-1 to TRBJ2-2; 9 nucleotides match TRBD2. This CDR3 has 16 residues. CDR1 and CDR2 from the germline V gene are SGHRS and YFSETQ. Trimming took 4 bases from V and 5 from J; bases not matched to a gene: 9.